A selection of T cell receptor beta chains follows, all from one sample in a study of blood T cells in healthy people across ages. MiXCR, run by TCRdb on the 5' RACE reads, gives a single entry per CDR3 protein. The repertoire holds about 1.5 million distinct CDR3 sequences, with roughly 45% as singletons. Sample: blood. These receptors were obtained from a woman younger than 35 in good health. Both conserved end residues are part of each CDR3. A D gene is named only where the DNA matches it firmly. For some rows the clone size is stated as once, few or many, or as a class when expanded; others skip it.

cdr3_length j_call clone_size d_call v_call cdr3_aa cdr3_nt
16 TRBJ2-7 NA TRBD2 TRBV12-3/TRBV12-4 CASSLRGGLPGHEQYF TGTGCCAGCAGCCTGCGGGGGGGCCTTCCCGGCCACGAGCAGTACTTC
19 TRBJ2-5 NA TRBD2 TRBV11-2 CASSRFLSGAAGGLETQYF TGTGCCAGCAGCAGATTCCTATCTGGGGCAGCGGGAGGGTTAGAGACCCAGTACTTC
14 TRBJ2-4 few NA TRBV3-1 CASSQRASENIQYF TGTGCCAGCAGCCAAAGGGCTAGCGAGAACATTCAGTACTTC
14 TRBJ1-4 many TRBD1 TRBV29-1 CSANAGGRGEKLFF TGCAGCGCGAATGCAGGGGGGCGTGGTGAAAAACTGTTTTTT
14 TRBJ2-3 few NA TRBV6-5 CASSELSRTDTQYF TGTGCCAGCTCCGAGCTATCCCGCACAGATACGCAGTATTTT
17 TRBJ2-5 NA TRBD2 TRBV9 CASSSHEAGGPSETQYF TGTGCCAGCAGCTCCCATGAGGCGGGAGGGCCTTCTGAGACCCAGTACTTC
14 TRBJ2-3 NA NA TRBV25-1 CASSETRGTDTQYF TGTGCCAGCAGTGAGACGCGAGGGACAGATACGCAGTATTTT
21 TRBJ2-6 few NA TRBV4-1 CASSQEEGDIFQSSGANVLTF TGCGCCAGCAGCCAAGAGGAAGGGGACATCTTTCAGAGCTCTGGGGCCAACGTCCTGACTTTC
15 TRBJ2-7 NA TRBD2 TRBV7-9 CASSSSTSGSPEQYF TGTGCCAGCAGCTCCTCGACTAGCGGGAGTCCCGAGCAGTACTTC
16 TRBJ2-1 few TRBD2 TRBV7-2 CASSPLAGGKVNEQFF TGTGCCAGCAGCCCTTTAGCGGGGGGGAAGGTCAATGAGCAGTTCTTC
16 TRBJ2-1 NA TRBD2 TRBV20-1 CSALTYSGDLYNEQFF TGCAGTGCCTTAACATATAGCGGGGACCTTTACAATGAGCAGTTCTTC
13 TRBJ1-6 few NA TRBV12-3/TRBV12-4 CASSFRASPTPHF TGTGCCAGCAGTTTCCGGGCCAGTCCAACTCCCCACTTT
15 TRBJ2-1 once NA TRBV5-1 CASSPNGEGWDEQFF TGCGCCAGCAGCCCGAATGGGGAAGGGTGGGATGAGCAGTTCTTC
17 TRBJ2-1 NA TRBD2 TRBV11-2 CASSQFQRRAGGDEQFF TGTGCCAGCAGCCAATTCCAACGGCGAGCGGGGGGAGATGAGCAGTTCTTC
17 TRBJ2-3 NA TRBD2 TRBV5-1 CASSSRGRGGVGDTQYF TGCGCCAGCAGCTCAAGAGGGCGGGGGGGAGTCGGAGATACGCAGTATTTT
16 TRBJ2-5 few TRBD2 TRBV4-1 CASSQPLAGGQETQYF TGCGCCAGCAGCCAGCCACTAGCGGGAGGGCAAGAGACCCAGTACTTC
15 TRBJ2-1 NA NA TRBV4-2 CASSSGSLTGNEQFF TGTGCCAGCAGCTCAGGATCGCTAACGGGAAATGAGCAGTTCTTC
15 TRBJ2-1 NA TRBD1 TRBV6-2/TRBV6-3 CASRLLRVGGGEQFF TGTGCCAGCCGACTACTCCGAGTAGGGGGCGGTGAGCAGTTCTTC
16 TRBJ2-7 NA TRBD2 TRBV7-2 CASSFLAGLSSYEQYF TGTGCCAGCAGCTTTCTAGCGGGACTGAGCTCCTACGAGCAGTACTTC
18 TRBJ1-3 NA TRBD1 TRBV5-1 CASSSNYAGQFSGNTIYF TGCGCCAGCAGCTCCAATTACGCGGGACAGTTCTCTGGAAACACCATATATTTT
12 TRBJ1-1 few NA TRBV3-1 CASSRAPSEAFF TGTGCCAGCAGCCGGGCCCCCTCCGAAGCTTTCTTT